The source of this T cell receptor beta chain is a study of cytomegalovirus exposure and HLA in healthy donors. Study observations and caveats: The study flagged approximately 180 TCR beta chains as cytomegalovirus-associated. As confirmed in vitro, three CMV-associated chains were specific for CMV antigens.

Points on this clone: Its antigen is not identified.

Trimming pared 0 bases from V and 2 bases from J, leaving 10 bases between. This CDR3 contains 15 residues. From germline, CDR1 is MNHNY and CDR2 SVGAGI (reference sequence). PCR primers comprised 60 Vbeta and 13 Jbeta primers. Only in-frame clones appear in the TCRdb table, and some are missing; sequencing was by immunoSEQ multiplex PCR. The sample includes 200,000 to 250,000 clones, 70% to 90% of them seen just once. Material: PBMCs. The TCR sequence derives from a human donor in good health. V is TRBV6-6 and J is TRBJ1-2; D call uncertain. The CDR3: CASSYSEGGNYGYTF. DNA for the CDR3: TGTGCCAGCAGTTACTCGGAGGGAGGGAACTATGGCTACACCTTC.